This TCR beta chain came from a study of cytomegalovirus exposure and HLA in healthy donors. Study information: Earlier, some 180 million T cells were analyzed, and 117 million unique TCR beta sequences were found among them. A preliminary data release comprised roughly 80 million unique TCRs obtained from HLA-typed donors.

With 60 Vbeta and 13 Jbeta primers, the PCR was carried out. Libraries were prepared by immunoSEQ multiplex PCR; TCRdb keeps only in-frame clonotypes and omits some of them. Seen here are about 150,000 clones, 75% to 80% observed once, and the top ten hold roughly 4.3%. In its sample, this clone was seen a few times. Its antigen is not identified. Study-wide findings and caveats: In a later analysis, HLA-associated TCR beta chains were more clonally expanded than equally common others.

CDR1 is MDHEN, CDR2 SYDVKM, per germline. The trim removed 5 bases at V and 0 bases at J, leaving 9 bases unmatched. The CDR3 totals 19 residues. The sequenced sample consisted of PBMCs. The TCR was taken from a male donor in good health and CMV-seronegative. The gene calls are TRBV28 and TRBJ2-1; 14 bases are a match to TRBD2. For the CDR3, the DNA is TGTGCCAGCAGTACGACTAGCGGGGGGGACCGAAGCTCCTACAATGAGCAGTTCTTC. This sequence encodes CASSTTSGGDRSSYNEQFF.